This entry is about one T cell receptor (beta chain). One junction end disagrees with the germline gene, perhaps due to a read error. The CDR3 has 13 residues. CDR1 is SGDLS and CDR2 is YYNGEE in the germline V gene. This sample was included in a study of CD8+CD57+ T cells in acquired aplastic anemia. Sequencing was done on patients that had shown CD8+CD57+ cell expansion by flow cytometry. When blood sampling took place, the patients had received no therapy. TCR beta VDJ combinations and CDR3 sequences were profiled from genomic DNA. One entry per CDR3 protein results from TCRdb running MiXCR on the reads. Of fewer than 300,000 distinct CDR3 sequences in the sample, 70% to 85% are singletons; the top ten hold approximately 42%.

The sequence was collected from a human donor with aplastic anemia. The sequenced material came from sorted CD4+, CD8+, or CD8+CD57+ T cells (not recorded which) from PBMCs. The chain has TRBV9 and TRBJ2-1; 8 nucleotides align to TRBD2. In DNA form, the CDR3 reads TGTGCCAGCAGCGATGCCGGGGGGGGTGATGAGCAGTTC. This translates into CASSDAGGGDEQF.